This TCR beta chain was identified in a study of blood T cell repertoires in COVID-19 (TCRdb year 2020). Regarding the complete study: Samples covering the acute and convalescent phases of COVID-19 were provided by collaborators in the United States, Italy and Spain. The prospective study material was composed of cDNA or gDNA derived from T cells, B-cell-depleted T cells, or PBMCs. A freely available public database, intended as a resource for researchers studying the immune response to SARS-CoV-2, is where the repertoires were released. The samples were drawn from two sources: the first 160 participants of the ongoing ImmuneRACE study, and over 950 subjects contributed by 6 global collaborators. Subjects who had been exposed to COVID-19, were actively infected with it, or had recovered from it provided the deeply sampled blood TCRbeta repertoires that made up the dataset. The sample metadata nearly always contained a de-identified subject ID, COVID-19 status, age in years and sex. Where available, HLA class I and class II types were obtained from metadata supplied by the sample provider rather than from assay-based typing.

Comment on this clone: Its cognate antigen has yet to be identified. The record has no base qualities; no much larger clone is one base away.

One collaborating source in Seattle enrolled patients during active infection and followed them longitudinally through the course of disease. Each collaborating institution followed its own protocols to collect whole blood in K2EDTA tubes. Collaborator samples were shipped for TCRbeta analysis as frozen whole blood, isolated PBMCs, or DNA extracted from either sample type. On the study overall, not on this receptor specifically: How much clinical and demographic metadata was included differed by source and by participant, and the metadata was provided uncurated.

TCRbeta CDR3 regions were amplified from genomic DNA by means of the immunoSEQ Assay, a bias-controlled multiplex PCR. As for how the authors treated the data: Within the assay, amplification of reference gene primers was used to estimate how many nucleated cells each sample contained. To quantify the absolute abundance of each unique TCRbeta CDR3 rearrangement, sequence reads were collapsed and filtered. For each sample, productive Simpson clonality was calculated as the square root of Simpson's diversity index over productive rearrangements. TCRdb retrieved this table from immuneACCESS and kept in-frame rearrangements only. Not all clones are present; in checked studies, unresolved V genes account for under half, and no reason is known for the remainder. V and J calls and clone size follow that table, whereas D and trimming were derived from the DNA. In all, the sample holds 150,000 to 200,000 clones, and around 87% of those were seen once. The ten most abundant clones make up 0.45% to 0.6% of the sample.

There are 15 amino acids in the CDR3, from cysteine to phenylalanine inclusive. The DNA shown is the 45-base CDR3, in frame from base 1. V was cut back by 1 base and J by 8 bases, leaving a gap of 15 bases between them. According to the germline V gene, CDR1 reads KGHSH and CDR2 reads LQKENI. The chain couples TRBV18 to TRBJ2-1; a weak D assignment points to TRBD2 (7 bases agree). The source is a man in his 60s with COVID-19, enrolled during active disease. Source material: peripheral blood. The DNA sequence reads TGTGCCAGCTCACCACATAGGGGGGGCCGTGATGAGCAGTTCTTC. Translated, it gives CASSPHRGGRDEQFF.